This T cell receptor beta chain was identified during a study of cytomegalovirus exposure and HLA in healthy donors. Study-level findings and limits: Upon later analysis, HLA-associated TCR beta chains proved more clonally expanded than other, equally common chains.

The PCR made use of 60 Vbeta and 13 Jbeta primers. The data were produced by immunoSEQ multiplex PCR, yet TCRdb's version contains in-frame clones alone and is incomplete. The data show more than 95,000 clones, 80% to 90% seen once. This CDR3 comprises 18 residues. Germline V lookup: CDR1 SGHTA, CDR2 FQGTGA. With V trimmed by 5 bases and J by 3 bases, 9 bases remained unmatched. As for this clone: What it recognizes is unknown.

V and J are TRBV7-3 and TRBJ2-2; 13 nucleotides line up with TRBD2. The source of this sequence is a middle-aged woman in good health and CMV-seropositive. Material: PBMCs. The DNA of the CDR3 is TGTGCCAGCAGCCCCGGACTAGCGGGAGCCCGCGACACCGGGGAGCTGTTTTTT. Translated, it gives CASSPGLAGARDTGELFF.